Ten or more counts support the clone carrying this TCR beta chain. In the original workflow: The authors estimated nucleated cell counts from reference gene primer amplification. Profiled with immunoSEQ multiplex PCR; TCRdb holds only in-frame clones, not every one. The V and J calls and clone size are taken from that table; D and trimming were inferred from the DNA. The table includes under 100,000 clones, 81% detected once. This sample stems from a study of blood T cell repertoires in COVID-19. At the level of the study: The United States, Italy and Spain provided the acute and convalescent COVID-19 samples.

The CDR3 runs to 13 residues. The V gene's germline CDR1 is MNHNY and CDR2 SVGAGI (reference sequence). The V and J ends lost 3 bases and 6 bases respectively, with 9 bases between them. The chain has TRBV6-6 and TRBJ2-1; no reliable D call. Sequenced input: peripheral blood. The source of this sequence is an elderly man with active or convalescent COVID-19. The CDR3 DNA sequence: TGTGCCAGCAGTTATACAGAAAGCAATGAGCAGTTCTTC. Translation: CASSYTESNEQFF.